This is a list of T cell receptor beta chains from one sample in a study of PD-1 blockade in classical Hodgkin lymphoma. TCRdb keeps only in-frame clones here, not all; method: immunoSEQ multiplex PCR. The sample holds 18,000 or so clones, around 75% seen once. The sequencing here drew on CD4+ T cells from blood, taken before the fourth cycle of nivolumab. These receptors all stem from a human donor with classical Hodgkin lymphoma. CDR3s leave out the opening cysteine and the closing phenylalanine or tryptophan. The order of the fields is CDR3 protein, V gene, CDR3 length, J gene.

ASGGLPWDDTGELF	TRBV6-6	14	TRBJ2-2
ASSKSPDNQPQH	TRBV18	12	TRBJ1-5
ASSPLGRQGEYYGYT	TRBV5-4	15	TRBJ1-2
ASSRDRGVGNQPQH	TRBV2	14	TRBJ1-5
ASSFNGGTEAF	TRBV5-4	11	TRBJ1-1
ASRDIAGVYKEQF	TRBV28	13	TRBJ2-1
ASSPRTSGKISYNEQF	TRBV18	16	TRBJ2-1
ASSERGRESVCYEQY	TRBV6-4	15	TRBJ2-7
ASSRDLDNEQF	TRBV6-1	11	TRBJ2-1
AISELSDNEKLF	TRBV10-3	12	TRBJ1-4
ASSRTGLSTDTQY	TRBV7-2	13	TRBJ2-3
ASSEIHGRVWNSNQPQH	TRBV2	17	TRBJ1-5
ASSNFSGSRTDTQY	TRBV5-1	14	TRBJ2-3
ASSNTDTQY	TRBV6-5	9	TRBJ2-3
ASSQENYRTDTQY	TRBV4-3	13	TRBJ2-3
ASRAGTAGTDTQY	TRBV6-6	13	TRBJ2-3
ASSLVGGSYEQY	TRBV5-1	12	TRBJ2-7
ASGARGSNEQF	TRBV2	11	TRBJ2-1
ASSYAVAAYEQY	TRBV6-5	12	TRBJ2-7
ASSLASGGELF	TRBV5-1	11	TRBJ2-2
ASITPTGREGYT	TRBV28	12	TRBJ1-2
ASSLGSGSYEQY	TRBV11-2	12	TRBJ2-7
ASSHTTGAYDTEAF	TRBV7-2	14	TRBJ1-1
ASSGNSRTSGRGEQY	TRBV6-1	15	TRBJ2-7
ASSSDRLAGGRGNEQF	TRBV11-2	16	TRBJ2-1
ASSLATSPGNTIY	TRBV5-1	13	TRBJ1-3
ASSPRTRRADTQY	TRBV7-8	13	TRBJ2-3
ASSLIGANEKLF	TRBV28	12	TRBJ1-4
ASSFEGFGEAF	TRBV2	11	TRBJ1-1
ASSYSGVDHYGYT	TRBV6-5	13	TRBJ1-2
SARNTGGAGYGYT	TRBV29-1	13	TRBJ1-2
ASSVGSGTGYT	TRBV9	11	TRBJ1-2
ASSSGVRVYEQY	TRBV18	12	TRBJ2-7
SVSTGPRYGYT	TRBV29-1	11	TRBJ1-2
ASSVGSGGMHEQY	TRBV9	13	TRBJ2-7
ASSRVARGVLLPQY	TRBV14	14	TRBJ2-5
ASSTGLAGGELF	TRBV18	12	TRBJ2-2
ASMRGAGGYT	TRBV19	10	TRBJ1-2
ASRRANTEAF	TRBV2	10	TRBJ1-1
ASIRGRGLAGETQY	TRBV11-2	14	TRBJ2-5
AWSEYPGQVQF	TRBV30	11	TRBJ2-1
ASSVTRYDGYT	TRBV19	11	TRBJ1-2
ASSNRGGGYT	TRBV19	10	TRBJ1-2